This TCR beta chain was found in a study of shared clonotypes between healthy human individuals. To note about this clone: Antigen unknown.

The donor cohort consisted entirely of Caucasian adults residing in Nashville, Tennessee. Deep-level assay runs were performed. Every immunoSEQ plate was one replicate of a subset's evenly spread DNA. The table came from immunoSEQ multiplex PCR; TCRdb's copy has only in-frame clones and leaves some out. The sample includes a few hundred thousand clones, 75% to 80% of them seen just once. Study-level findings and limits: Sequencing depth was a factor that was expected to affect clonotype sharing among donors.

The germline V gene has CDR1 MGHRA and CDR2 YSYEKL. After removal of 2 bases from V and 3 bases from J, the junction contained 7 bases not matched to a gene. The CDR3 extends over 16 amino acids. The TCR was taken from a woman aged 40 to 50 in good health. Some clones in this sample may be carry-over from other donors' samples. Sequencing input: PBMCs. This chain joins TRBV4-1 and TRBJ2-7; 10 bases agree with TRBD2. The CDR3 here is CASSQTGLAGDYEQYF. The CDR3 DNA is TGCGCCAGCAGCCAAACCGGGCTAGCGGGAGACTACGAGCAGTACTTC.